These 23 T cell receptor beta chains originate from one sample sequenced in a study of blood T cells in healthy people across ages. Combining a sample-barcoded 5' primer with a J-beta primer mix, a second PCR ran for roughly 6 to 12 cycles. A single record per CDR3 protein comes from TCRdb applying MiXCR to the 5' RACE reads. The table includes under 2,000,000 distinct CDR3 sequences, about 49% detected once. The source material was blood. These receptor sequences come from a woman in her thirties or forties in good health.

The CDR3 coding sequence is TGTGCCAGCCAGCGTTTCACTGAAGCTTTCTTT. It yields the protein CASQRFTEAFF. The chain employs TRBV7-9 and TRBJ1-1; D call uncertain. This CDR3 is 11 amino acids long. Trimming took off 8 bases at V and 4 bases at J, with 8 bases between the two ends. The germline V gene encodes CDR1 SEHNR and CDR2 FQNEAQ (reference sequence).

There are a few counts of this clonotype. The chain has TRBV27 and TRBJ2-5; the match to TRBD1 covers 8 bases. Looked up from germline, CDR1 is MNHEY and CDR2 is SMNVEV (reference sequence). The CDR3 contains 15 residues. The ends lost 6 bases at V and 1 base at J; junction bases unmatched: 7. CDR3 sequence: CASSLGQELQETQYF. The CDR3, as DNA: TGTGCCAGCAGCTTGGGACAGGAGCTCCAAGAGACCCAGTACTTC.

This chain joins TRBV27 and TRBJ1-1; tentative D call: TRBD1 (5 bases). The germline gives CDR1 MNHEY, CDR2 SMNVEV (reference sequence). There are 13 residues in the CDR3. V was trimmed by 8 bases and J by 2 bases, leaving 12 bases between them. In nucleotides, the CDR3 is TGTGCCAGCGGAGGGGAGGGAAACACTGAAGCTTTCTTT. As protein: CASGGEGNTEAFF.

The chain uses TRBV5-6 and TRBJ2-7, with a weak D call TRBD1 (7 bases). This CDR3 spans 16 amino acids. Germline values: CDR1 SGHDT, CDR2 YYEEEE. V was cut by 3 bases and J by 7 bases, with 23 bases left in between. The CDR3 is CASSSDAGQTWGEQYF. The CDR3, as DNA: TGTGCCAGCAGCTCGGATGCGGGACAGACCTGGGGGGAGCAGTACTTC.

The CDR3 region has the DNA TGTGCCACCTCGGGGAGTTGGGACAATGAGCAGTTCTTC. Translating it yields CATSGSWDNEQFF. The chain has TRBV2 and TRBJ2-1; TRBD2 might be the D (5 bases). CDR3 size: 13 residues. CDR1 is SNHLY and CDR2 is FYNNEI in the germline V gene. Deletions cut 10 bases from V and 5 bases from J, with 15 bases between.

V gene TRBV7-3 combines with J gene TRBJ2-3, with TRBD1 identical over 9 bases. V lost 3 bases to trimming and J lost 3 bases; unmatched junction nucleotides: 4. The CDR3 is 15 residues long. In germline, CDR1 is SGHTA, CDR2 FQGTGA. The CDR3 DNA reads as TGTGCCAGCAGCTTTACCGGACAGGGGACAGATACGCAGTATTTT. Protein sequence: CASSFTGQGTDTQYF.

V and J are TRBV27 and TRBJ2-1; 11 bases fit TRBD1. The DNA matches TRBJ2-7 better at its end, which makes the J call doubtful. The CDR3 has 18 amino acids. Germline loops: CDR1 MNHEY, CDR2 SMNVEV (reference sequence). DNA of the CDR3: TGTGCCAGCAGTGCGTGGACAGGGGGCCTGAGGGACTACAATGAGCAGTACTTC. Its translation: CASSAWTGGLRDYNEQYF.

The chain recombines TRBV20-1 with TRBJ2-1, with 10 bases identical to TRBD1. Germline V gene sequence: CDR1 DFQATT, CDR2 SNEGSKA (reference sequence). The V gene end was trimmed by 6 bases and the J gene end by 3 bases; junction bases not matched to a gene: 5. This CDR3 comprises 14 residues. CDR3 protein: CSAKWTGGYNEQFF. DNA of the CDR3: TGCAGTGCCAAATGGACAGGGGGCTACAATGAGCAGTTCTTC.

The chain links TRBV6-6 to TRBJ2-1; tentative D call: TRBD2 (5 bases). The germline V and J ends were trimmed by 8 bases and 0 bases, with 8 bases remaining between them. CDR1 and CDR2 (germline): MNHNY, SVGAGI (reference sequence). The CDR3 covers 13 residues. CDR3 sequence reads: CASRTLSYNEQFF. The DNA for the CDR3 is TGTGCCAGCCGGACTCTCTCCTACAATGAGCAGTTCTTC.

V is TRBV6-2 or TRBV6-3 and J is TRBJ2-1, with TRBD2 matching 10 bases. This CDR3 is built from 16 residues. The germline V gene encodes CDR1 MNHEY and CDR2 SVGEGT. The junction had 3 bases not matched to a gene; V was cut back by 2 bases and J by 2 bases. This chain's CDR3 is CASSYGLAGAYNEQFF. The CDR3 region has the DNA TGTGCCAGCAGTTACGGTCTAGCGGGGGCCTACAATGAGCAGTTCTTC.

This clonotype has just a few counts. V gene TRBV16 combines with J gene TRBJ2-5; 10 bases align to TRBD2. The end of the DNA fits TRBJ2-7 better, so the J call may be wrong. The CDR3 runs 15 residues. Germline V CDR1 and CDR2: KGHSY, FQNENV. The CDR3 DNA is TGTGCCAGCAGCGAGGATTTAGCGGGGGGAGGCGAGCAGTACTTC. It translates to CASSEDLAGGGEQYF.

The chain links TRBV5-5 to TRBJ1-1; D might be TRBD1 (6 bases). Germline lookup yields CDR1 SGHKS and CDR2 YYEKEE (reference sequence). This CDR3 has 14 residues. Trimming took 0 bases from V and 6 from J, leaving 12 bases between them. DNA for the CDR3: TGTGCCAGCAGCTTGGAACAGGGTGGCCCTGAAGCTTTCTTT. Translated: CASSLEQGGPEAFF.

The chain employs TRBV6-2 or TRBV6-3 and TRBJ2-7; D remains unclear. CDR1 and CDR2 (germline): MNHEY, SVGEGT. The CDR3 runs to 12 residues. The V end lost 7 bases, the J end lost 4 bases, and 11 bases lay between the germline ends. In DNA form, the CDR3 reads TGTGCCAGCAACGACGGTTTGTACGAGCAGTACTTC. Translated: CASNDGLYEQYF.

This clonotype appeared a few times. This chain connects TRBV6-6 to TRBJ2-3, with 7 bases identical to TRBD2. Germline V gives CDR1 MNHNY, CDR2 SVGAGI (reference sequence). V lost 11 bases and J lost 5; bases outside the gene matches: 10. The CDR3 has 13 residues. CDR3 protein: CAGSPAGQDTQYF. The CDR3 DNA reads as TGTGCCGGCTCCCCAGCGGGGCAAGATACGCAGTATTTT.

V is TRBV5-5 and J is TRBJ2-7, with 9 bases that match TRBD1. The J segment lost 3 bases and the V segment lost 5 bases, leaving 15 bases of the junction unmatched. The CDR3 totals 17 residues. CDR1 and CDR2 (germline): SGHKS, YYEKEE (reference sequence). The CDR3: CASRYKIGQGLNYEQYF. For the CDR3, the DNA is TGTGCCAGCAGATATAAAATCGGACAGGGGCTAAACTACGAGCAGTACTTC.

The V and J genes are TRBV27 and TRBJ1-1, with unresolved D. Germline values: CDR1 MNHEY, CDR2 SMNVEV (reference sequence). Between the trimmed V and J ends, which lost 6 bases and 4 bases, there was a span of 15 bases. The CDR3 is 14 residues long. The CDR3 DNA is TGTGCCAGCAGCCTATCCCTCCGTAGCACTGAAGCTTTCTTT. Encoded protein: CASSLSLRSTEAFF.

V gene TRBV7-2 combines with J gene TRBJ2-7; a weak D match, TRBD1 (6 bases). The germline gives CDR1 SGHTA, CDR2 FQGNSA. Between the trimmed V and J ends, which lost 2 bases and 6 bases, there was a span of 17 bases. There are 15 residues in the CDR3. CDR3 bases: TGTGCCAGCAGCTTACAGGGGCGACGCATTTCCGAGCAGTACTTC. This gives the protein CASSLQGRRISEQYF.

This clonotype was found a few times. This chain connects TRBV28 to TRBJ2-7; TRBD1 matches 9 bases. This CDR3 region has 15 residues. Losses at the gene ends were 6 bases for V and 4 bases for J; bases not matched to a gene: 10. In germline, CDR1 is MDHEN, CDR2 SYDVKM. The CDR3 DNA is TGTGCCAGCAGCCGTCCGGGGACAGGGTTGTACGAGCAGTACTTC. It is translated as CASSRPGTGLYEQYF. Full variable domain (outside the CDR3, taken from reference TRBV28 and TRBJ2-7): DVKVTQSSRYLVKRTGEKVFLECVQDMDHENMFWYRQDPGLGLRLIYFSYDVKMKEKGDIPEGYSVSREKKERFSLILESASTNQTSMYLCASSRPGTGLYEQYFGPGTRLTVT.

This sequence joins TRBV7-2 and TRBJ2-3; 7 nucleotides align to TRBD2. Germline V CDR1 and CDR2: SGHTA, FQGNSA. This CDR3 has 16 residues. The V gene end was trimmed by 5 bases and the J gene end by 2 bases; junction bases not matched to a gene: 10. The CDR3 loop is CASSPGGWQNTDTQYF. In DNA, the CDR3 is TGTGCCAGCAGCCCCGGGGGGTGGCAGAACACAGATACGCAGTATTTT.

V usage is TRBV29-1 and J usage is TRBJ2-1; possible D gene TRBD2, 6 bases. The DNA end favors TRBJ2-7, so the J call may be wrong. Germline CDR1 and CDR2: SQVTM and ANQGSEA. This CDR3 region has 15 residues. CDR3 coding DNA: TGCAGCGTTGAGGGCGGGGAGAGCTCCTACAATGAGCAGTACTTC. Protein sequence: CSVEGGESSYNEQYF.

This chain links TRBV7-6 with TRBJ1-4; unclear D gene. The CDR3 is made up of 14 amino acids. Trimming shortened V by 4 bases and J by 8 bases, and 14 bases separated the two germline ends. CDR1 and CDR2 from the germline V gene are SGHVS and FNYEAQ. This CDR3 is CASSSGGVREKLFF. CDR3 bases: TGTGCCAGCAGCTCCGGCGGAGTACGGGAAAAACTGTTTTTT. The whole variable domain, remainder taken from reference TRBV7-6 and TRBJ1-4, is GAGVSQSPRYKVTKRGQDVALRCDPISGHVSLYWYRQALGQGPEFLTYFNYEAQQDKSGLPNDRFSAERPEGSISTLTIQRTEQRDSAMYRCASSSGGVREKLFFGSGTQLSVL.

J is TRBJ2-1 and V is TRBV12-3 or TRBV12-4; 12 bases are shared with TRBD1. The CDR3 has 15 residues. With V trimmed by 6 bases and J by 7 bases, 7 bases remained unmatched. For the CDR3, the DNA is TGTGCCAGCAGCGGGACAGGGGGCCCTCATAATGAGCAGTTCTTC. It yields the protein CASSGTGGPHNEQFF.

This rearrangement joins TRBV9 to TRBJ1-1; D possibly corresponds to TRBD1 (6 bases). Germline V gene lookup returns CDR1 SGDLS and CDR2 YYNGEE. The CDR3 is 16 residues long. Trimming stripped 6 bases from V and 5 bases from J, with 23 bases between. CDR3 sequence (DNA): TGTGCCAGCACCATAATGGGGGCGCCCGGAAGGACTGAAGCTTTCTTT. Its translation is CASTIMGAPGRTEAFF.